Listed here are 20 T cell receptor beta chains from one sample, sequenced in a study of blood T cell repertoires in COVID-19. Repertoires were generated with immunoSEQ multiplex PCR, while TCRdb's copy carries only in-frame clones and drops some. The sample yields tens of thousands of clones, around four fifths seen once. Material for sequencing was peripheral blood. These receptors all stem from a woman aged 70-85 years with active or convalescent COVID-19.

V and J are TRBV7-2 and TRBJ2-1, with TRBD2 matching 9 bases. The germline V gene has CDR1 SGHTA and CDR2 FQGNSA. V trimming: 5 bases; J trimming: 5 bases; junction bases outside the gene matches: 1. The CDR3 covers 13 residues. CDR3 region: CASSPSGNNEQFF. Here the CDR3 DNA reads TGTGCCAGCAGCCCTAGCGGGAACAATGAGCAGTTCTTC.

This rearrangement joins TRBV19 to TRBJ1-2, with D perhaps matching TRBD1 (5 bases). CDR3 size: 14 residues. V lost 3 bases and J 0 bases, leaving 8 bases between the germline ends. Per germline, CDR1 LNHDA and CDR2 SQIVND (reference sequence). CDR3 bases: TGTGCCAGTAGTATGCAGGGTGCTAACTATGGCTACACCTTC. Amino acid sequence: CASSMQGANYGYTF. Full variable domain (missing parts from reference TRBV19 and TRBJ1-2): DGGITQSPKYLFRKEGQNVTLSCEQNLNHDAMYWYRQDPGQGLRLIYYSQIVNDFQKGDIAEGYSVSREKKESFPLTVTSAQKNPTAFYLCASSMQGANYGYTFGSGTRLTVV.

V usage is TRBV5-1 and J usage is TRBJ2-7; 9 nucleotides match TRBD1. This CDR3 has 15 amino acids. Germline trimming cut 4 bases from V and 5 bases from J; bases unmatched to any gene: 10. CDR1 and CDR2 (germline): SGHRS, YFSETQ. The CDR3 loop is CASSREGQGIDEQYF. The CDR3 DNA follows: TGCGCCAGCAGCAGGGAGGGACAGGGAATCGACGAGCAGTACTTC.

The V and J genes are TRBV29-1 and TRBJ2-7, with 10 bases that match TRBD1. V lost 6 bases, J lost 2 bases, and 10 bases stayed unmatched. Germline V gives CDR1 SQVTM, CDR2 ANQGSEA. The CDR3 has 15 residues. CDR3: CSVEPGTGAPYEQYF. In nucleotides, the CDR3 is TGCAGCGTCGAGCCCGGGACAGGGGCCCCCTACGAGCAGTACTTC.

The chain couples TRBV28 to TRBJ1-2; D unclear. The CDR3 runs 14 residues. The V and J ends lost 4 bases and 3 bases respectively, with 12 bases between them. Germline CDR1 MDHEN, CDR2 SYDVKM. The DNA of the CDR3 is TGTGCCAGCAGTTCCGGAGCGACCTACTATGGCTACACCTTC. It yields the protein CASSSGATYYGYTF.

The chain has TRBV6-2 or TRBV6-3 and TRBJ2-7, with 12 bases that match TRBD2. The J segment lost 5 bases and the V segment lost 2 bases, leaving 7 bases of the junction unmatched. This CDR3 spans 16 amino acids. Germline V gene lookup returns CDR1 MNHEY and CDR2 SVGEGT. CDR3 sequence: CASSYPRLAGVHEQYF. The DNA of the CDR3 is TGTGCCAGCAGTTACCCCAGACTAGCGGGGGTCCACGAGCAGTACTTC.

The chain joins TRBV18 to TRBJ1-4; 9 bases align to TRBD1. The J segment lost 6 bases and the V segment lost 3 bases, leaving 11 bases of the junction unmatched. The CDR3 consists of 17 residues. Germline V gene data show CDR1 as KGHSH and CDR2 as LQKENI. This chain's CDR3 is CASSPLLGQGEHEKLFF. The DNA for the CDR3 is TGTGCCAGCTCACCTCTGCTGGGACAGGGAGAACATGAAAAACTGTTTTTT. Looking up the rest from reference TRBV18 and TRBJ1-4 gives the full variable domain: NAGVMQNPRHLVRRRGQEARLRCSPMKGHSHVYWYRQLPEEGLKFMVYLQKENIIDESGMPKERFSAEFPKEGPSILRIQQVVRGDSAAYFCASSPLLGQGEHEKLFFGSGTQLSVL.

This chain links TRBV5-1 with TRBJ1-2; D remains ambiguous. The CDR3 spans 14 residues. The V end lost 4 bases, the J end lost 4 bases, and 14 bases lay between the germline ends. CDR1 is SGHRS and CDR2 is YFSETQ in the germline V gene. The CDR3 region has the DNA TGCGCCAGCAGCCCGGGGAGGGCTGGCTATGGCTACACCTTC. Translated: CASSPGRAGYGYTF.

The CDR3 here is CASSRPLLAGGYNEQFF. The CDR3 nucleotides are TGCGCCAGCAGTCGCCCCTTACTAGCGGGGGGGTACAATGAGCAGTTCTTC. The chain has TRBV4-1 and TRBJ2-1, with 13 positions matching TRBD2. The CDR3 consists of 17 residues. The J segment lost 4 bases and the V segment lost 6 bases, leaving 9 bases of the junction unmatched. Looked up from germline, CDR1 is MGHRA and CDR2 is YSYEKL.

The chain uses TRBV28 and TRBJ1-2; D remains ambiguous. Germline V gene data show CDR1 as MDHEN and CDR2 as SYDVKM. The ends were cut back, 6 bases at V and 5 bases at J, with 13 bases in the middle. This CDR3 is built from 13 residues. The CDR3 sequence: CASSSHPVYGYTF. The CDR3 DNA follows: TGTGCCAGCAGCTCCCACCCAGTTTATGGCTACACCTTC.

This CDR3 reads CASTDPGGSGEKLFF. The CDR3, as DNA: TGTGCCAGTACCGACCCCGGCGGTAGCGGTGAAAAACTGTTTTTT. The chain couples TRBV19 to TRBJ1-4; unclear D gene. The CDR3 extends over 15 amino acids. Germline V gene lookup returns CDR1 LNHDA and CDR2 SQIVND (reference sequence). Trimming removed 7 bases from V and 7 bases from J, with 19 bases in between.

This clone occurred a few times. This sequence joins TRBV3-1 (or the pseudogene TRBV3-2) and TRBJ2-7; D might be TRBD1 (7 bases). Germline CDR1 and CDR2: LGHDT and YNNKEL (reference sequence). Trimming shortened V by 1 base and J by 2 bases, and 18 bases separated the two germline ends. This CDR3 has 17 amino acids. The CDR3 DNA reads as TGTGCCAGCAGCCAAGCAGGGGGGAGGTCGGTGGCCTACGAGCAGTACTTC. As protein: CASSQAGGRSVAYEQYF.

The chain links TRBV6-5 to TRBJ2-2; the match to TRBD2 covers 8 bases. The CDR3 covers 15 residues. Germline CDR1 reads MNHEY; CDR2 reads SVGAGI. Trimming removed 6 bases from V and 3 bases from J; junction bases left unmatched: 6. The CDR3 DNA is TGTGCCAGCAGCAACGGGGGGGGCTACACCGGGGAGCTGTTTTTT. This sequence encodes CASSNGGGYTGELFF.

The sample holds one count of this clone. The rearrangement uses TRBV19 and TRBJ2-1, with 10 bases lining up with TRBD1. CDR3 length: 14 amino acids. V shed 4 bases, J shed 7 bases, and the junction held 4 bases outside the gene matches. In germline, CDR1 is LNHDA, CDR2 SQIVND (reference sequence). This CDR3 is CASSRRQGANEQFF. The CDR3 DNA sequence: TGTGCCAGTAGTAGACGACAGGGGGCGAATGAGCAGTTCTTC.

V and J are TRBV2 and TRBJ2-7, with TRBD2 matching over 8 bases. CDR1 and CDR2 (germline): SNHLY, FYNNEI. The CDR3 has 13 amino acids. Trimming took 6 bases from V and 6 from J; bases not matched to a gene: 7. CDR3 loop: CASSPGGVFEQYF. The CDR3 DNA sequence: TGTGCCAGCAGCCCCGGGGGGGTGTTCGAGCAGTACTTC. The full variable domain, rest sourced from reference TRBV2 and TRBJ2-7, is EPEVTQTPSHQVTQMGQEVILRCVPISNHLYFYWYRQILGQKVEFLVSFYNNEISEKSEIFDDQFSVERPDGSNFTLKIRSTKLEDSAMYFCASSPGGVFEQYFGPGTRLTVT.

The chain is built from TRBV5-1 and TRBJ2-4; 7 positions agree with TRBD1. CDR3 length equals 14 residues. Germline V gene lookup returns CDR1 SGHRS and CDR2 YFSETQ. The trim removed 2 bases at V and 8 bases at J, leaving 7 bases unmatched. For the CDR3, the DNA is TGCGCCAGCAGCTTTGCAGGGGGTAGGGACATTCAGTACTTC. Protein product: CASSFAGGRDIQYF.

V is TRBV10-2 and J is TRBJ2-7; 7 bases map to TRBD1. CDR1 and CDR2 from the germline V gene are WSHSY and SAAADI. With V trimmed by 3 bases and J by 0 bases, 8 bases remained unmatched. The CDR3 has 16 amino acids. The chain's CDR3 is CASSDPGTVSSYEQYF. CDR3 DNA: TGCGCCAGCAGTGACCCCGGGACAGTAAGCTCCTACGAGCAGTACTTC.

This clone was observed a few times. The DNA for the CDR3 is TGCGCCAGCAGCGCGGACATTAACTATGGCTACACCTTC. Amino acids: CASSADINYGYTF. The chain has TRBV5-1 and TRBJ1-2, with D perhaps matching TRBD1 (5 bases). The CDR3 spans 13 residues. V lost 4 bases and J 1 base, leaving 8 bases between the germline ends. Germline V gives CDR1 SGHRS, CDR2 YFSETQ.

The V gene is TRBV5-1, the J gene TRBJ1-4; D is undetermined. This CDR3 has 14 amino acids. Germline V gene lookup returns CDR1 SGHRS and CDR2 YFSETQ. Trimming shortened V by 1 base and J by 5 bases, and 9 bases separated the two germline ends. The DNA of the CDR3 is TGCGCCAGCAGCTTGTTTGCGGGGAATGAAAAACTGTTTTTT. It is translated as CASSLFAGNEKLFF.

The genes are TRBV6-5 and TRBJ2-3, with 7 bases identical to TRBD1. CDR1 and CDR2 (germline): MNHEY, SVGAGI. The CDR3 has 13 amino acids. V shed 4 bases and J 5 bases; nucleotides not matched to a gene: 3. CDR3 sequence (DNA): TGTGCCAGCAGTTCCCCAGGGGGAGATACGCAGTATTTT. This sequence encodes CASSSPGGDTQYF.